These 21 T cell receptor beta chains share one sample of origin, sequenced in a study of blood T cells in healthy people across ages (dated by TCRdb to about 2015). Library creation used 5' RACE. Sequencing took place on an Illumina HiSeq 2500. A second PCR of roughly 6 to 11 cycles was run with a J-beta primer mix and a sample-barcoded 5' primer. The public reads were reprocessed in TCRdb via fastp at Q25 and MiXCR, keeping in-frame beta chains. Entries that share a CDR3 protein sequence are merged under the most common genes and DNA. This sample holds 700,000 to 1,000,000 distinct CDR3 sequences; under 55% were observed only once. The ten largest clones add up to roughly 18% of the sample. Material for sequencing was blood. All receptors derive from a man between 60 and 75 years old in good health.

The chain joins TRBV12-3 or TRBV12-4 to TRBJ2-7, with 10 positions matching TRBD1. This CDR3 has 15 amino acids. V gave up 9 bases and J gave up 3 bases; unmatched junction bases: 11. The CDR3 nucleotides are TGTGCCAGTAAAAATACCGGGACAGGGGTCTACGAGCAGTACTTC. This translates into CASKNTGTGVYEQYF.

This clonotype has a handful of counts. A much more abundant neighbour one base away suggests this may be a read error. This rearrangement joins TRBV5-1 to TRBJ2-3; 9 nucleotides align to TRBD2. Germline loops: CDR1 SGHRS, CDR2 YFSETQ. V lost 4 bases to trimming and J lost 5 bases; unmatched junction nucleotides: 11. This CDR3 region has 16 residues. CDR3 sequence reads: CASSLIRLAGKDTQYF. The CDR3, as DNA: TGCGCCAGCAGCCTCATAAGGCTAGCGGGGAAAGATACGCAGTATTTT. Combining the CDR3 with reference TRBV5-1 and TRBJ2-3 gives the whole variable domain KAGVTQTPRYLIKTRGQQVTLSCSPISGHRSVSWYQQTPGQGLQFLFEYFSETQRNKGNFPGRFSGRQFSNSRSEMNVSTLELGDSALYLCASSLIRLAGKDTQYFGPGTRLTVL.

This clonotype was detected a few times. In DNA form, the CDR3 reads TGCAGCGCATCGGGGACAATTCGTAATGAAGCTTTCTTT. Translation: CSASGTIRNEAFF. V is TRBV29-1 and J is TRBJ1-1; possibly TRBD1 for D (6 bases). This CDR3 has 13 amino acids. The ends were cut back, 7 bases at V and 7 bases at J, with 19 bases in the middle. Germline V gives CDR1 SQVTM, CDR2 ANQGSEA.

This chain joins TRBV7-9 and TRBJ2-1; 8 nucleotides agree with TRBD2. Germline CDR1 is SEHNR and CDR2 is FQNEAQ (reference sequence). The CDR3 spans 14 residues. The V gene end was trimmed by 10 bases and the J gene end by 3 bases; junction bases not matched to a gene: 8. This CDR3 is CATIPTSGYNEQFF. The CDR3 bases are TGTGCCACCATCCCTACTAGCGGCTACAATGAGCAGTTCTTC.

This clonotype has more than one count but fewer than ten. The rearrangement links TRBV6-5 to TRBJ1-2; 8 bases line up with TRBD1. The CDR3 is 16 residues long. Germline trimming cut 0 bases from V and 6 bases from J; bases unmatched to any gene: 9. The germline V gene encodes CDR1 MNHEY and CDR2 SVGAGI. CDR3 in DNA: TGTGCCAGCAGTTACTCATCAGACGCAGGGGGCGATGGCTACACCTTC. Its protein product is CASSYSSDAGGDGYTF.

The V gene is TRBV20-1, the J gene TRBJ2-3; 13 positions agree with TRBD2. This CDR3 region has 20 residues. Trimming removed 2 bases from V and 5 bases from J; junction bases left unmatched: 19. Germline V gives CDR1 DFQATT, CDR2 SNEGSKA (reference sequence). CDR3 sequence reads: CSARPPLQPRLAGGGDTQYF. The CDR3 DNA reads TGCAGTGCTAGACCCCCCCTTCAGCCCCGACTAGCGGGGGGTGGAGATACGCAGTATTTT.

The chain links TRBV9 to TRBJ2-5, with unresolved D. Trimming pared 0 bases from V and 4 bases from J, leaving 19 bases between. This CDR3 contains 17 residues. Germline assignment: CDR1 SGDLS and CDR2 YYNGEE. CDR3 in amino acids: CASSVAGASSARETQYF. DNA of the CDR3: TGTGCCAGCAGCGTAGCTGGCGCCTCCTCGGCCCGAGAGACCCAGTACTTC. The variable domain in full, completed from reference TRBV9 and TRBJ2-5, reads DSGVTQTPKHLITATGQRVTLRCSPRSGDLSVYWYQQSLDQGLQFLIQYYNGEERAKGNILERFSAQQFPDLHSELNLSSLELGDSALYFCASSVAGASSARETQYFGPGTRLLVL.

This clonotype came up a few times. The gene calls are TRBV6-2 or TRBV6-3 and TRBJ2-4; TRBD2 might be the D (5 bases). V lost 5 bases and J lost 8, with 13 bases in between. The CDR3 spans 13 residues. From germline, CDR1 is MNHEY and CDR2 SVGEGT. CDR3 DNA sequence: TGTGCCAGCAGTCGAGAAACCGGGGACATTCAGTACTTC. The encoded protein is CASSRETGDIQYF.

This clonotype was counted only a few times. The rearrangement uses TRBV7-2 and TRBJ2-1; 7 bases map to TRBD2. This CDR3 is 15 amino acids long. The V segment lost 5 bases and the J segment 7 bases; nucleotides outside the gene matches: 11. CDR1 and CDR2 from the germline V gene are SGHTA and FQGNSA. The CDR3 spells CASSTTSTSGNEQFF. In DNA, the CDR3 is TGTGCCAGCAGCACGACTAGCACCTCTGGGAATGAGCAGTTCTTC.

The gene calls are TRBV21-1 and TRBJ1-4; the table's TRBD1 call for D was not verified on the DNA. TRBV21-1 corresponds to a pseudogene. The CDR3 has 18 residues. The CDR3 protein is CASSRDRDRGSRDEKLFF. As DNA, the CDR3 is TGTGCCAGCAGCAGGGACCGGGACAGAGGATCGCGGGATGAAAAACTGTTTTTT.

In its sample, this clonotype was seen a few times. The V and J genes are TRBV7-2 and TRBJ2-3; D gene ambiguous. CDR3 length: 13 amino acids. The germline gives CDR1 SGHTA, CDR2 FQGNSA. Deletions cut 5 bases from V and 4 bases from J, with 10 bases between. In DNA, the CDR3 is TGTGCCAGCAGCCCCGCACTGCCAGATACGCAGTATTTT. Translated, it gives CASSPALPDTQYF. Full variable domain (remainder filled in from reference TRBV7-2 and TRBJ2-3): GAGVSQSPSNKVTEKGKDVELRCDPISGHTALYWYRQSLGQGLEFLIYFQGNSAPDKSGLPSDRFSAERTGGSVSTLTIQRTQQEDSAVYLCASSPALPDTQYFGPGTRLTVL.

The sample holds a few counts of this clonotype. V usage is TRBV5-6 and J usage is TRBJ2-1; D possibly matches TRBD1 or TRBD2 (5 bases each). The CDR3 contains 13 residues. V lost 4 bases to trimming and J lost 8 bases, with 13 bases between them. Germline V gives CDR1 SGHDT, CDR2 YYEEEE. The CDR3 region is CASSMGPEHEQFF. Written as DNA, the CDR3 is TGTGCCAGCAGCATGGGACCGGAGCATGAGCAGTTCTTC.

The chain joins TRBV6-2 or TRBV6-3 to TRBJ1-2; TRBD1 might be the D (5 bases). V lost 7 bases and J 5 bases, leaving 14 bases between the germline ends. The CDR3 runs to 13 residues. Germline V lookup: CDR1 MNHEY, CDR2 SVGEGT. Written as DNA, the CDR3 is TGTGCCAGCACCCTCGCCTGGGGGTATGGCTACACCTTC. It translates to CASTLAWGYGYTF.

The table lists this clonotype with a count of one. The chain recombines TRBV7-2 with TRBJ1-4; weak D call: TRBD1 (6 bases). The CDR3 spans 15 residues. Trimming left V 2 bases short and J 5 bases short, with 12 bases between. Germline V gene sequence: CDR1 SGHTA, CDR2 FQGNSA. For the CDR3, the DNA is TGTGCCAGCAGCTTAAACGGTCAGGGGAATGAAAAACTGTTTTTT. Amino acid sequence: CASSLNGQGNEKLFF.

The J gene is TRBJ2-1, the V gene TRBV12-3 or TRBV12-4; D is unresolved. Trimming stripped 2 bases from V and 6 bases from J, with 14 bases between. This CDR3 comprises 15 residues. The CDR3 bases are TGTGCCAGCAGTTTACGCCCTTCCTGGGGCAATGAGCAGTTCTTC. Residues: CASSLRPSWGNEQFF.

This clonotype was seen a handful of times. The gene calls are TRBV15 and TRBJ2-1, with D possibly TRBD1 on 5 matching bases. The CDR3 covers 12 residues. Trimming removed 6 bases at V and 6 bases at J, with 9 bases between. Germline V gene lookup returns CDR1 LNHNV and CDR2 YYDKDF (reference sequence). DNA for the CDR3: TGTGCCACCAGAAACAGGCTCAATGAGCAGTTCTTC. Its translation is CATRNRLNEQFF.

The chain employs TRBV7-9 and TRBJ2-3, with TRBD1 identical over 9 bases. The V segment lost 7 bases and the J segment 8 bases; nucleotides outside the gene matches: 4. Looked up from germline, CDR1 is SEHNR and CDR2 is FQNEAQ (reference sequence). The CDR3 totals 12 residues. This CDR3 is CASNRDRVTQYF. The DNA for the CDR3 is TGTGCCAGCAACAGGGACAGGGTTACGCAGTATTTT.

The chain uses TRBV20-1 and TRBJ2-3; tentatively, D is TRBD2 (5 bases). CDR3 length equals 13 residues. Trimming took off 0 bases at V and 3 bases at J, with 7 bases between the two ends. The germline CDR1 and CDR2 sequences are DFQATT and SNEGSKA (reference sequence). CDR3 sequence: CSARDLATDTQYF. CDR3 nucleotide sequence: TGCAGTGCTAGAGATCTAGCAACAGATACGCAGTATTTT.

CDR3 loop: CASRMGGRRTDTQYF. The CDR3 DNA reads TGTGCCAGCAGAATGGGGGGCCGTCGGACAGATACGCAGTATTTT. The chain employs TRBV6-2 or TRBV6-3 and TRBJ2-3; perhaps D is TRBD1 or TRBD2 (6 bases each). Germline CDR1 and CDR2: MNHEY and SVGEGT. V was pared by 6 bases and J by 3 bases, with 16 bases between. This CDR3 contains 15 residues.

This chain links TRBV7-9 with TRBJ1-1, with 7 bases that match TRBD1. The V gene end was trimmed by 5 bases and the J gene end by 2 bases; junction bases not matched to a gene: 14. CDR3 length: 17 residues. Germline loops: CDR1 SEHNR, CDR2 FQNEAQ (reference sequence). The CDR3 nucleotides read TGTGCCAGCAGCCCATTTGGGGGACAGCGAATAAACACTGAAGCTTTCTTT. This encodes CASSPFGGQRINTEAFF.

This clonotype was detected a few times. The chain couples TRBV9 to TRBJ1-5, with 7 bases aligning to TRBD1. The CDR3 sequence is 15 residues long. Germline V lookup: CDR1 SGDLS, CDR2 YYNGEE. Trimming removed 4 bases from V and 7 bases from J; junction bases left unmatched: 11. The CDR3 bases are TGTGCCAGCAGCCTCGGGACAGAAAGTCGGCAGCCCCAGCATTTT. Its protein is CASSLGTESRQPQHF. Full variable domain (outside the CDR3, taken from reference TRBV9 and TRBJ1-5): DSGVTQTPKHLITATGQRVTLRCSPRSGDLSVYWYQQSLDQGLQFLIQYYNGEERAKGNILERFSAQQFPDLHSELNLSSLELGDSALYFCASSLGTESRQPQHFGDGTRLSIL.